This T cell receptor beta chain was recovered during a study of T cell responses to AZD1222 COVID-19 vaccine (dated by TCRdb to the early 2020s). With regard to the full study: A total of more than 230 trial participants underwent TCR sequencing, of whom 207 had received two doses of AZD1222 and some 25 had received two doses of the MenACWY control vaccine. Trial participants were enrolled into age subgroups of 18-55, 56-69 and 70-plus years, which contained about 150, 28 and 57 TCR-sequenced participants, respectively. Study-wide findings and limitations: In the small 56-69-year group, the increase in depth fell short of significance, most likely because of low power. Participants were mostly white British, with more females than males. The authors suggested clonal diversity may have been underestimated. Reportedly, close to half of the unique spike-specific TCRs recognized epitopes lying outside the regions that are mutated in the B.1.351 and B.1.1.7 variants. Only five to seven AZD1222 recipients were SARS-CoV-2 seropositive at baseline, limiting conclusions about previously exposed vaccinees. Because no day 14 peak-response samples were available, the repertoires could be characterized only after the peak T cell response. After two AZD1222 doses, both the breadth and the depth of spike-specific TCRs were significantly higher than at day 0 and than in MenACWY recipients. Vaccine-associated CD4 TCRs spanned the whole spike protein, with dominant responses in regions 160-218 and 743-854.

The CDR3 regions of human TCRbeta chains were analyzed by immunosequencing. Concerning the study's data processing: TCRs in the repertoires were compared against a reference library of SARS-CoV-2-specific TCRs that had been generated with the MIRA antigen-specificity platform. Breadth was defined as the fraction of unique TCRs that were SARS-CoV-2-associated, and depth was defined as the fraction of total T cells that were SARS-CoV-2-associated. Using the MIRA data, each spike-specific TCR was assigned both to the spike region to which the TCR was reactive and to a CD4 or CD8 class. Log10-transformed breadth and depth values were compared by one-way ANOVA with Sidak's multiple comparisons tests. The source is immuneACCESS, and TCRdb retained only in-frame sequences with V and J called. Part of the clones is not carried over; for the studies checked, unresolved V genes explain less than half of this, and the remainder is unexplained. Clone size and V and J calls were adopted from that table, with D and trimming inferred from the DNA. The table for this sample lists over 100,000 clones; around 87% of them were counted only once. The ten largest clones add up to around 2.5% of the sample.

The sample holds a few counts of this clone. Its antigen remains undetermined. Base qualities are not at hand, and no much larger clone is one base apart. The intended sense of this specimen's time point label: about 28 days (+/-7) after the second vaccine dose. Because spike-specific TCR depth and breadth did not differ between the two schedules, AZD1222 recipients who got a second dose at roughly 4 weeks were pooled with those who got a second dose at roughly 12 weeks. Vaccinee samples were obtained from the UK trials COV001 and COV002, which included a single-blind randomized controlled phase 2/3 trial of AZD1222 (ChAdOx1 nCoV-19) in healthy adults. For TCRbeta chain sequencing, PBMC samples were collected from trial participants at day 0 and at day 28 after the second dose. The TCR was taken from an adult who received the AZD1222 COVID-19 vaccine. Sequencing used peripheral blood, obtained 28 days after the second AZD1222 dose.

In nucleotides, the sequence is TGCGCCAGCAGCTCCCAATTCCGGGGGGCGGCTGAAGCTTTCTTT. Its amino acids are CASSSQFRGAAEAFF. Recombination connected TRBV5-1 to TRBJ1-1, with a tentative D gene TRBD1 over 6 matching bases. Including cysteine and phenylalanine, the CDR3 has 15 amino acids. Only the CDR3 part of the read is kept: 45 bases, read in frame from the first base. CDR1 and CDR2, looked up from the germline V gene, are SGHRS and YFSETQ. V is shortened by 3 bases, J by 6 bases, and the region joining them spans 18 bases.